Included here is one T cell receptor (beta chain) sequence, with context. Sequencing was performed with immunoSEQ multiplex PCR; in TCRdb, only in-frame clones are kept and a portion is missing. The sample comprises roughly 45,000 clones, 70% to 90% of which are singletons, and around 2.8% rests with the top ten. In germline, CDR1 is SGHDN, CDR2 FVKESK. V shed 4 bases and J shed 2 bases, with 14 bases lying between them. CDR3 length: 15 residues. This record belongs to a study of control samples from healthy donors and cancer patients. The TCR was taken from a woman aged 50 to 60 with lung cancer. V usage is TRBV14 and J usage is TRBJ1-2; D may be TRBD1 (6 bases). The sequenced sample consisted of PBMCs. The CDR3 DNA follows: TGTGCCAGCAGCCGGAGTACAGGGTGGAACTATGGCTACACCTTC. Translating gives CASSRSTGWNYGYTF. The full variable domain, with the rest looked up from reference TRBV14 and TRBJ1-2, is EAGVTQFPSHSVIEKGQTVTLRCDPISGHDNLYWYRRVMGKEIKFLLHFVKESKQDESGMPNNRFLAERTGGTYSTLKVQPAELEDSGVYFCASSRSTGWNYGYTFGSGTRLTVV.